These 10 T cell receptor beta chains were all obtained from the same sample, sequenced in a study of control samples from healthy donors and cancer patients. Using immunoSEQ multiplex PCR, the repertoire was profiled, and TCRdb retains in-frame clones only, with some absent. The repertoire holds roughly 24,000 clones, with about 81% as singletons. Sequences were obtained from PBMCs. The receptors here all came from a man aged 60 to 75 with colorectal cancer.

J is TRBJ2-3 and V is TRBV5-1; 9 nucleotides align to TRBD1. The V gene end was trimmed by 5 bases and the J gene end by 4 bases; junction bases not matched to a gene: 11. Germline V CDR1 and CDR2: SGHRS, YFSETQ. This CDR3 region has 16 residues. As DNA, the CDR3 is TGCGCCAGCAGTAACGCGGGACAGGGTGGTGCAGATACGCAGTATTTT. Translation gives CASSNAGQGGADTQYF. Full variable domain (outside the CDR3, taken from reference TRBV5-1 and TRBJ2-3): KAGVTQTPRYLIKTRGQQVTLSCSPISGHRSVSWYQQTPGQGLQFLFEYFSETQRNKGNFPGRFSGRQFSNSRSEMNVSTLELGDSALYLCASSNAGQGGADTQYFGPGTRLTVL.

This clone has just one count. The rearrangement uses TRBV9 and TRBJ1-4; 9 nucleotides align to TRBD1. This CDR3 spans 15 amino acids. Germline CDR1 is SGDLS and CDR2 is YYNGEE. V gave up 3 bases and J gave up 7 bases; unmatched junction bases: 7. The CDR3 nucleotides are TGTGCCAGCAGCGGGCCGGGACAGGGTTCTGAAAAACTGTTTTTT. This sequence encodes CASSGPGQGSEKLFF. The entire variable domain, with the rest obtained from reference TRBV9 and TRBJ1-4, is as follows: DSGVTQTPKHLITATGQRVTLRCSPRSGDLSVYWYQQSLDQGLQFLIQYYNGEERAKGNILERFSAQQFPDLHSELNLSSLELGDSALYFCASSGPGQGSEKLFFGSGTQLSVL.

V is TRBV2 and J is TRBJ1-4, with D perhaps matching TRBD1 (6 bases). CDR1 is SNHLY, CDR2 FYNNEI, per germline. This CDR3 contains 16 residues. Trimming cost V 6 bases and J 7 bases, with 21 bases left between them. CDR3 in amino acids: CASRAITGSGGEKLFF. CDR3 nucleotide sequence: TGTGCCAGCAGGGCCATAACAGGGAGCGGTGGTGAAAAACTGTTTTTT.

This chain uses TRBV5-1 with TRBJ1-5; a possible D gene is TRBD1 (5 bases). The CDR3 is 15 amino acids. The V end lost 2 bases, the J end lost 3 bases, and 12 bases lay between the germline ends. Germline V CDR1 and CDR2: SGHRS, YFSETQ. The CDR3 DNA reads TGCGCCAGCAGCTTATTAGGGGTGCCCAATCAGCCCCAGCATTTT. Its translation: CASSLLGVPNQPQHF.

The chain combines TRBV9 with TRBJ2-3; D is unclear. CDR1 and CDR2 (germline): SGDLS, YYNGEE. The CDR3 runs 13 residues. The germline V and J ends were trimmed by 3 bases and 4 bases, with 9 bases remaining between them. CDR3 sequence: CASSAYPADTQYF. The CDR3 nucleotides read TGTGCCAGCAGCGCGTATCCCGCAGATACGCAGTATTTT.

The rearrangement joins TRBV29-1 to TRBJ2-5, with D tentatively TRBD1 or TRBD2 (5 bases each). This CDR3 contains 14 residues. CDR1 SQVTM and CDR2 ANQGSEA come from the germline V gene. Trimming pared 6 bases from V and 3 bases from J, leaving 17 bases between. CDR3 loop: CSVVSRGKKETQYF. CDR3 sequence (DNA): TGCAGCGTGGTGTCGAGGGGAAAGAAAGAGACCCAGTACTTC.

V gene TRBV5-1 combines with J gene TRBJ1-1; 8 bases are shared with TRBD1. The CDR3 consists of 17 residues. J gave up 0 bases and V 0 bases, and 7 bases lay outside the gene matches. CDR1 and CDR2 (germline): SGHRS, YFSETQ. The CDR3 region is CASSLAFGQGMNTEAFF. CDR3 DNA sequence: TGCGCCAGCAGCTTGGCCTTTGGACAGGGAATGAACACTGAAGCTTTCTTT.

The rearrangement joins TRBV19 to TRBJ1-5; 7 bases are a match to TRBD1. This CDR3 comprises 15 residues. V lost 8 bases, J lost 4 bases, and 11 bases stayed unmatched. Germline lookup yields CDR1 LNHDA and CDR2 SQIVND (reference sequence). CDR3 in amino acids: CASEPGQKFNQPQHF. CDR3 sequence (DNA): TGTGCCAGTGAGCCGGGACAGAAGTTTAATCAGCCCCAGCATTTT.

V usage is TRBV12-3 or TRBV12-4 and J usage is TRBJ1-2; D gene ambiguous. The CDR3 contains 13 residues. V was cut by 3 bases and J by 2 bases, with 7 bases left in between. For the CDR3, the DNA is TGTGCCAGCAGTTTTCTGGAAAACTATGGCTACACCTTC. Translating gives CASSFLENYGYTF.

The chain links TRBV5-1 to TRBJ1-3; TRBD1 matches at 7 bases. V lost 0 bases to trimming and J lost 4 bases; unmatched junction nucleotides: 7. The CDR3 is made up of 16 amino acids. Germline V CDR1 and CDR2: SGHRS, YFSETQ. CDR3 sequence (DNA): TGCGCCAGCAGCTTGGGAAGGACAGGTTTGGGAAACACCATATATTTT. Residues: CASSLGRTGLGNTIYF.